These 22 T cell receptor beta chains were all obtained from the same sample, sequenced in a study of cytomegalovirus exposure and HLA in healthy donors (dated by TCRdb to the late 2010s). The library was built by means of the immunoSEQ multiplex PCR assay. A mixture of 60 forward primers for TCR Vbeta segments and 13 reverse primers for TCR Jbeta segments was used in the multiplex PCR. Not all clones reach the TCRdb copy of this immuneACCESS table, which keeps in-frame sequences only. Checked studies attribute under half of the gap to unresolved V genes and leave the rest unexplained. The sample table shows under 130,000 clones, and about 77% are seen once. The top ten clonotypes cover about a tenth of the sample. Material: PBMCs. Every receptor here comes from a young woman in good health and CMV-seropositive.

V is TRBV10-3 and J is TRBJ2-7, with D perhaps matching TRBD2 (5 bases). CDR3 size: 14 residues. Germline CDR1 is ENHRY and CDR2 is SYGVKD. The V end lost 8 bases, the J end lost 2 bases, and 16 bases lay between the germline ends. The CDR3 sequence: CAISWTGSPYEQYF. The CDR3 bases are TGTGCCATCTCCTGGACGGGATCTCCCTACGAGCAGTACTTC.

This rearrangement joins TRBV2 to TRBJ2-3; weak D call: TRBD2 (7 bases). The CDR3 runs 14 residues. V was clipped by 4 bases and J by 4 bases, with 12 bases between them. Germline CDR1 reads SNHLY; CDR2 reads FYNNEI. CDR3 sequence reads: CASSAGGSADTQYF. The CDR3 nucleotides are TGTGCCAGCAGTGCGGGGGGCTCGGCAGATACGCAGTATTTT.

This chain connects TRBV6-5 to TRBJ1-1, with D tentatively TRBD1 (5 bases). V lost 4 bases and J 1 base, leaving 10 bases between the germline ends. Germline loops: CDR1 MNHEY, CDR2 SVGAGI. The CDR3 has 14 amino acids. Here the CDR3 DNA reads TGTGCCAGCAGTTTGACAGAGAGGAACACTGAAGCTTTCTTT. This sequence encodes CASSLTERNTEAFF.

The gene calls are TRBV6-5 and TRBJ2-2; D uncertain. The CDR3 extends over 12 amino acids. The germline V gene encodes CDR1 MNHEY and CDR2 SVGAGI. With 4 bases removed from V and 4 bases from J, the gap between germline ends came to 4 bases. In DNA, the CDR3 is TGTGCCAGCAGTTCGTTCACCGGGGAGCTGTTTTTT. Residues: CASSSFTGELFF.

The V gene is TRBV4-1, the J gene TRBJ2-7, with D tentatively TRBD1 (5 bases). The germline gives CDR1 MGHRA, CDR2 YSYEKL. The CDR3 sequence is 16 residues long. Trimming pared 2 bases from V and 2 bases from J, leaving 16 bases between. The DNA for the CDR3 is TGCGCCAGCAGCCAATCCGCTTCCGGCAGGGCCTACGAGCAGTACTTC. Its translation is CASSQSASGRAYEQYF.

This rearrangement joins TRBV2 to TRBJ2-3; 9 bases line up with TRBD1. V dropped 6 bases and J dropped 0; count of bases not matched to a gene: 1. CDR1 and CDR2 from the germline V gene are SNHLY and FYNNEI. There are 14 residues in the CDR3. CDR3 sequence (DNA): TGTGCCAGCAGAGGGACAGGGAGCACAGATACGCAGTATTTT. Translation gives CASRGTGSTDTQYF.

The chain is built from TRBV2 and TRBJ1-3; a weak D match, TRBD1 (6 bases). Trimming left V 8 bases short and J 2 bases short, with 16 bases between. Germline assignment: CDR1 SNHLY and CDR2 FYNNEI. The length of the CDR3 is 15 residues. The CDR3 loop is CASVYRADAGNTIYF. The CDR3 nucleotides are TGTGCCAGCGTTTACAGGGCCGATGCTGGAAACACCATATATTTT.

This clone was seen at least ten times. The chain is built from TRBV4-2 and TRBJ1-2, with D possibly TRBD1 on 6 matching bases. V was pared by 1 base and J by 3 bases, with 24 bases between. CDR1 LGHNA and CDR2 YNFKEQ come from the germline V gene. CDR3 size: 19 residues. The CDR3 region is CASSQGGPVTGKNHYGYTF. The CDR3 DNA reads as TGTGCCAGCAGCCAAGGGGGTCCAGTAACAGGGAAGAACCACTATGGCTACACCTTC.

The sample holds a few counts of this clone. The rearrangement joins TRBV13 to TRBJ1-1; 10 bases map to TRBD1. The ends lost 5 bases at V and 7 bases at J; junction bases unmatched: 7. From germline, CDR1 is PRHDT and CDR2 FYEKMQ (reference sequence). The CDR3 extends over 14 amino acids. The CDR3: CASSLKTGGFEAFF. CDR3 bases: TGTGCCAGCAGCCTAAAGACAGGGGGCTTTGAAGCTTTCTTT.

The chain carries TRBV11-2 and TRBJ2-7, with D possibly matching TRBD2 (7 bases). Germline V gene lookup returns CDR1 SGHAT and CDR2 FQNNGV. The CDR3 contains 15 residues. V gave up 0 bases and J gave up 6 bases, with 15 bases separating them. The CDR3 loop reads CASSLDGRGAGEQYF. The DNA for the CDR3 is TGTGCCAGCAGCTTAGATGGCCGGGGGGCGGGCGAGCAGTACTTC. The variable domain in full, completed from reference TRBV11-2 and TRBJ2-7, reads EAGVAQSPRYKIIEKRQSVAFWCNPISGHATLYWYQQILGQGPKLLIQFQNNGVVDDSQLPKDRFSAERLKGVDSTLKIQPAKLEDSAVYLCASSLDGRGAGEQYFGPGTRLTVT.

The chain joins TRBV11-2 to TRBJ2-1, with 7 bases aligning to TRBD2. The CDR3 is 17 residues long. The germline CDR1 and CDR2 sequences are SGHAT and FQNNGV. V lost 2 bases and J lost 1; bases outside the gene matches: 8. The CDR3 spells CASSLSTKRDSYNEQFF. In DNA form, the CDR3 reads TGTGCCAGCAGCTTAAGCACAAAGCGGGATTCCTACAATGAGCAGTTCTTC.

The rearrangement joins TRBV10-2 to TRBJ1-6; TRBD1 matches 7 bases. CDR1 is WSHSY and CDR2 is SAAADI in the germline V gene. The CDR3 runs to 15 residues. V shed 2 bases, J shed 10 bases, and the junction held 8 bases outside the gene matches. CDR3 nucleotide sequence: TGCGCCAGCAGTGAGCCGGGGACAGTCAGGTCACCCCTCCACTTT. Its protein is CASSEPGTVRSPLHF.

This clone occurred once. The chain employs TRBV30 and TRBJ2-7; possible D gene TRBD2, 6 bases. Trimming pared 2 bases from V and 2 bases from J, leaving 13 bases between. CDR1 is GTSNPN and CDR2 is SVGIG in the germline V gene (reference sequence). There are 14 residues in the CDR3. The CDR3 here is CAWSSREEAYEQYF. In DNA, the CDR3 is TGTGCCTGGAGTTCGAGGGAGGAAGCCTACGAGCAGTACTTC.

A note on this clone: Because the CDR3's place on the DNA is in doubt, the DNA is left out and the CDR3 is given as listed by TCRdb. The CDR3 loop is CASSFGPGTSGGHSSTDTQYF. V usage is TRBV12-1 and J usage is TRBJ2-3; the table calls TRBD2, which could not be checked here. TRBV12-1 is given as a pseudogene. A total of 21 residues make up the CDR3, ends included.

The chain couples TRBV6-4 to TRBJ1-5, with no clear D. Germline V lookup: CDR1 MRHNA, CDR2 SNTAGT. The CDR3 is 17 residues long. V dropped 3 bases and J dropped 0 bases, with 15 bases sitting between them. The CDR3 DNA follows: TGTGCCAGCAGTGAAGACACAGACCCCTATAGCAATCAGCCCCAGCATTTT. Translating it yields CASSEDTDPYSNQPQHF.

The chain carries TRBV9 and TRBJ1-1; D call uncertain. The CDR3 has 14 residues. In germline, CDR1 is SGDLS, CDR2 YYNGEE. V was cut by 0 bases and J by 4 bases, with 10 bases left in between. This CDR3 reads CASSVAGSSTEAFF. In DNA, the CDR3 is TGTGCCAGCAGCGTAGCGGGGTCGTCCACTGAAGCTTTCTTT. Based on the CDR3 plus reference TRBV9 and TRBJ1-1, the full variable domain is DSGVTQTPKHLITATGQRVTLRCSPRSGDLSVYWYQQSLDQGLQFLIQYYNGEERAKGNILERFSAQQFPDLHSELNLSSLELGDSALYFCASSVAGSSTEAFFGQGTRLTVV.

Only one count was recorded for this clone. The rearrangement uses TRBV5-1 and TRBJ2-1; 12 positions agree with TRBD2. V was pared by 4 bases and J by 4 bases, with 18 bases of the junction left unmatched. Germline CDR1 and CDR2: SGHRS and YFSETQ. The CDR3 runs to 20 residues. CDR3 amino acids: CASSAELAGGQGGGYNEQFF. CDR3 bases: TGCGCCAGCAGCGCCGAACTAGCGGGGGGCCAAGGGGGTGGGTACAATGAGCAGTTCTTC. The full variable domain, its missing parts supplied by reference TRBV5-1 and TRBJ2-1, is KAGVTQTPRYLIKTRGQQVTLSCSPISGHRSVSWYQQTPGQGLQFLFEYFSETQRNKGNFPGRFSGRQFSNSRSEMNVSTLELGDSALYLCASSAELAGGQGGGYNEQFFGPGTRLTVL.

V gene TRBV9 combines with J gene TRBJ2-1; 11 bases agree with TRBD1. This CDR3 has 18 residues. J gave up 7 bases and V 0 bases, and 12 bases lay outside the gene matches. Per the germline V gene, CDR1 is SGDLS and CDR2 is YYNGEE. The CDR3 loop is CASSVGPAGQGAQNEQFF. The CDR3 DNA is TGTGCCAGCAGCGTAGGTCCAGCTGGACAGGGGGCGCAGAATGAGCAGTTCTTC. Full variable domain (outside the CDR3, taken from reference TRBV9 and TRBJ2-1): DSGVTQTPKHLITATGQRVTLRCSPRSGDLSVYWYQQSLDQGLQFLIQYYNGEERAKGNILERFSAQQFPDLHSELNLSSLELGDSALYFCASSVGPAGQGAQNEQFFGPGTRLTVL.

The chain is built from TRBV15 and TRBJ2-1, with 8 nucleotides matching TRBD1. J was trimmed by 8 bases and V by 0 bases; bases with no gene match: 6. The germline V gene encodes CDR1 LNHNV and CDR2 YYDKDF (reference sequence). CDR3 length equals 15 residues. The CDR3 reads CATSRDLDRVDEQFF. In nucleotides, the CDR3 is TGTGCCACCAGCAGAGATCTGGACAGGGTAGATGAGCAGTTCTTC.

V gene TRBV4-1 combines with J gene TRBJ2-7; tentatively, D is TRBD1 (6 bases). Trimming shortened V by 3 bases and J by 3 bases, and 15 bases separated the two germline ends. Germline lookup yields CDR1 MGHRA and CDR2 YSYEKL. This CDR3 comprises 15 residues. The CDR3 nucleotides are TGCGCCAGCAGCCACTTAGACAGGTCCGACTACGAGCAGTACTTC. Its translation: CASSHLDRSDYEQYF.

The chain links TRBV9 to TRBJ2-6; D is perhaps TRBD1 (7 bases). Germline V gene sequence: CDR1 SGDLS, CDR2 YYNGEE. Trimming removed 0 bases from V and 0 bases from J, with 22 bases in between. CDR3 length: 21 residues. CDR3 residues: CASSVEMWQGDSYSGANVLTF. In DNA, the CDR3 is TGTGCCAGCAGCGTAGAGATGTGGCAGGGGGACTCCTACTCTGGGGCCAACGTCCTGACTTTC.

The rearrangement links TRBV28 to TRBJ1-2; TRBD1 matches 11 bases. The CDR3 length is 15 residues. Trimming removed 6 bases from V and 7 bases from J; junction bases left unmatched: 10. Germline V gene data show CDR1 as MDHEN and CDR2 as SYDVKM. The DNA of the CDR3 is TGTGCCAGCAGACCCGGGACAGGGGGTAGCTCTGGCTACACCTTC. It translates to CASRPGTGGSSGYTF.